This note documents a single TCR beta chain sequence. Its specificity is unknown. This entry belongs to a study of cytomegalovirus exposure and HLA in healthy donors. Amplification used 60 Vbeta primers and 13 Jbeta primers. Sequencing was performed with immunoSEQ multiplex PCR; in TCRdb, only in-frame clones are kept and a portion is missing. Here the sample spans 25,000 to 30,000 clones, 62% being singletons. The J segment lost 6 bases and the V segment lost 4 bases, leaving 8 bases of the junction unmatched. Germline assignment: CDR1 SGHRS and CDR2 YFSETQ. The CDR3 runs 16 residues. Study-level points and caveats: With DRB1 most and HLA-C fewest, TCR association rates differed between HLA loci in a later analysis. For most TCR beta V segments, an earlier analysis put the productive rate at about 87% or about 30% of the time. Analysis was carried out at a later point, and it linked a missense DCLRE1C variant to TCR beta V- and J-gene trimming. One cluster of highly shared sequence variants probably arose as a sequencing artifact.

V is TRBV5-1 and J is TRBJ2-1; the match to TRBD2 covers 12 bases. This receptor was identified in a male donor in good health and CMV-seropositive. The sequencing sample was made of PBMCs. The CDR3 DNA follows: TGCGCCAGCAGCCGCGGTTCTAGCGGGGGGGGCAATGAGCAGTTCTTC. It encodes CASSRGSSGGGNEQFF.